Reported below is one T cell receptor beta chain. The target antigen is unknown. These data are taken from a study of OX40 agonist ivuxolimab in advanced cancers. Study findings and constraints: Partial responders dosed at 0.1-3.0 mg/kg displayed clonal expansion ranking among the lowest. Specificity for antigen went undetermined in the expanded peripheral T cells.

The data were produced by immunoSEQ multiplex PCR, yet TCRdb's version contains in-frame clones alone and is incomplete. The data show 40,000 to 50,000 clones, around 88% seen once. The CDR3 covers 14 residues. V gave up 5 bases and J gave up 8 bases; unmatched junction bases: 9. Germline V gene lookup returns CDR1 MNHEY and CDR2 SVGAGI. This clonotype originated in an adult with an advanced solid tumor such as melanoma, head and neck, liver or kidney cancer. The rearrangement links TRBV6-5 to TRBJ2-7, with 10 bases matching TRBD2. The specimen was CD4+ or CD8+ T cells sorted from blood, collected in a trial of the OX40 agonist ivuxolimab. The CDR3 sequence: CASSEWGLAFQQYF. CDR3 DNA sequence: TGTGCCAGCAGTGAATGGGGACTAGCGTTCCAGCAGTACTTC.